The T cell receptor beta chain under discussion was sequenced for a study of PD-L1 blockade in urothelial cancer. The protocol was immunoSEQ multiplex PCR, while the TCRdb copy is restricted to in-frame clones and leaves out a portion. The sample includes approximately 80,000 clones, 82% seen only once; the top ten take 8% to 10%. Sequencing was performed on PBMCs, taken around atezolizumab (anti-PD-L1) treatment. The clonotype comes from a man in his 70s with urothelial cancer.

CDR3 amino acids: CASSLAQGGEQYF. Written as DNA, the CDR3 is TGTGCCAGCAGCTTAGCACAGGGGGGCGAGCAGTACTTC. The chain couples TRBV13 to TRBJ2-7; the match to TRBD1 covers 8 bases. Per the germline V gene, CDR1 is PRHDT and CDR2 is FYEKMQ (reference sequence). This CDR3 has 13 amino acids. With 1 base clipped from V and 6 bases from J, the junction kept 2 bases outside the gene matches.